This T cell receptor beta chain stems from a study of CD8 T cells in ankylosing spondylitis. This CDR3 spans 14 amino acids. Trimming removed 9 bases from V and 7 bases from J; junction bases left unmatched: 14. TCRdb reprocessed the 5' RACE reads via MiXCR and lists one record per CDR3 protein. The sample records roughly 97,000 distinct CDR3 sequences, about 8.6% being singletons. This clonotype was seen many times. The receptor's source is a male donor with ankylosing spondylitis or in good health (not recorded which). The sample comprised blood, either unsorted or a sorted T cell fraction (not recorded which). The genes are TRBV23-1 and TRBJ2-7; 8 positions agree with TRBD2. TRBV23-1 is an open reading frame, and its role is uncertain. In DNA, the CDR3 is TGCGCCAGTGGATCGGGACTAGAATTTCGGGAGCAGTACTTC. Its protein is CASGSGLEFREQYF.